These T cell receptor beta chains were read from a single sample in a study of cytomegalovirus exposure and HLA in healthy donors. Repertoires were generated with immunoSEQ multiplex PCR, while TCRdb's copy carries only in-frame clones and drops some. Among roughly 110,000 clones listed, more than 65% were seen once. Material for sequencing was PBMCs. These receptors all stem from a male donor in good health and CMV-seronegative. The CDR3 runs from the conserved cysteine through the conserved F or W. D genes are given only for firm matches. Size values are once, few and many counts, or a class for expanded clones, and some rows have none.

>TRBV18|-|-|TRBJ2-3
TGTGCCAGCTCACCATCAGTTAGCACAGATACGCAGTATTTT
CASSPSVSTDTQYF
>TRBV5-7|-|few|TRBJ2-4
TGTGCCAGCAGTGTGGGGCAGGGCAAAAACATTCAGTACTTC
CASSVGQGKNIQYF
>TRBV19|-|few|TRBJ2-7
TGTGCCAGTAGTATCCCGGGACATACCTACGAGCAGTACTTC
CASSIPGHTYEQYF
>TRBV6-1|-|-|TRBJ1-3
TGTGCCAGCAGTGCCCGCTCCCAGGCCTACTCTGGAAACACCATATATTTT
CASSARSQAYSGNTIYF
>TRBV18|-|few|TRBJ1-1
TGTGCCAGCTCACCAGACAGGATCGGGGTCACTGAAGCTTTCTTT
CASSPDRIGVTEAFF
>TRBV7-9|TRBD2|-|TRBJ2-5
TGTGCCATCCGGGTAGCGGGAGGTCTACAAGAGACCCAGTACTTC
CAIRVAGGLQETQYF
>TRBV30|TRBD1|few|TRBJ1-4
TGTGCCTGGATCGAGGCGGGACAGGAGGAAAAACTGTTTTTT
CAWIEAGQEEKLFF
>TRBV7-2|-|-|TRBJ1-1
TGTGCCAGCAGCCGCGACAGGCAGAACACTGAAGCTTTCTTT
CASSRDRQNTEAFF
>TRBV28|-|-|TRBJ2-1
TGTGCCAGCAGTGTGGACCAGGGCTCCTACAATGAGCAGTTCTTC
CASSVDQGSYNEQFF
>TRBV2|TRBD2|-|TRBJ2-2
TGTGCCAGCAGCACTAGCGGAAAGAACACCGGGGAGCTGTTTTTT
CASSTSGKNTGELFF
>TRBV5-6|-|-|TRBJ1-4
TGTGCCAGCAGCTTCGGGACACGGAATGAAAAACTGTTTTTT
CASSFGTRNEKLFF
>TRBV5-4|TRBD1|-|TRBJ2-7
TGTGCCAGCAGCCTAGGACAGGTCTTCTACGAGCAGTACTTC
CASSLGQVFYEQYF
>TRBV7-9|-|-|TRBJ2-7
TGTGCCAGCAGCTTAGCTGCGGTACAGGTGACCTCCTACGAGCAGTACTTC
CASSLAAVQVTSYEQYF
>TRBV5-6|-|-|TRBJ2-5
TGTGCCAGCAGCTTTTCCGGGAGCGGTGAGACCCAGTACTTC
CASSFSGSGETQYF
>TRBV18|-|few|TRBJ1-1
TGTGCCAGCTCACCACTGGGAGGGGAAAACACTGAAGCTTTCTTT
CASSPLGGENTEAFF
>TRBV29-1|TRBD1|-|TRBJ2-7
TGCAGCGTTGCCGGGACAGCAAGCTCCTACGAGCAGTACTTC
CSVAGTASSYEQYF
>TRBV7-9|-|-|TRBJ2-1
TGTGCCAGCAGCTCATACGACTCGACTCAGCAGTTCTTC
CASSSYDSTQQFF
>TRBV7-9|-|-|TRBJ2-3
TGTGCCAGCAGCTTTAGTCGCTCCTCCACAGATACGCAGTATTTT
CASSFSRSSTDTQYF
>TRBV5-4|TRBD2|-|TRBJ2-1
TGTGCCAGCAGTCTTATAGCGGGAGGTTCAAATGAGCAGTTCTTC
CASSLIAGGSNEQFF
>TRBV6-5|TRBD2|-|TRBJ2-7
TGTGCCAGCAGCAGAGGGACTAGCGGGAGTCTCGAGCAGTACTTC
CASSRGTSGSLEQYF
>TRBV28|TRBD1|-|TRBJ2-7
TGTGCCAGCAGTCGCTCCAGGGGGCAAGTGCAGTACTTC
CASSRSRGQVQYF
>TRBV15|-|-|TRBJ1-5
TGTGCCACCAGCAGAGATAGAACAGTTAATCAGCCCCAGCATTTT
CATSRDRTVNQPQHF
>TRBV6-5|TRBD1|-|TRBJ1-2
TGTGCCAGCAGGACCGACAGGGTTAATGGCTACACCTTC
CASRTDRVNGYTF
>TRBV7-9|-|once|TRBJ1-1
TGTGCCAGCAGCTTCTCGGACAGCGGTGACACTGAAGCTTTCTTT
CASSFSDSGDTEAFF
>TRBV6-5|TRBD2|-|TRBJ2-7
TGTGCCAGCAGTTACTCAATGGCTAGCGGGAGCTACGAGCAGTACTTC
CASSYSMASGSYEQYF
>TRBV5-5|TRBD1|-|TRBJ1-1
TGTGCCAGCAGCGTTACCTCAGGGGGCACTGAAGCTTTCTTT
CASSVTSGGTEAFF
>TRBV18|TRBD2|-|TRBJ2-5
TGTGCCAGCTCTTATGCCGGGACTAGCGGGAGGACCCAGTACTTC
CASSYAGTSGRTQYF
>TRBV7-3|-|-|TRBJ2-6
TGTGCCAGCAGCTTTAAAATGGCGGCTTCTGGGGCCAACGTCCTGACTTTC
CASSFKMAASGANVLTF
>TRBV18|-|-|TRBJ1-2
TGTGCCAGCTCCCCTACGGTGACGGACAGCTATGGCTACACCTTC
CASSPTVTDSYGYTF
>TRBV28|-|few|TRBJ2-1
TGTGCCGGAAGAGGTGGTAGCGCTTACAATGAGCAGTTCTTC
CAGRGGSAYNEQFF
>TRBV18|-|-|TRBJ2-2
TGTGCCAGCTCAGACTACAGGGTTACGAACACCGGGGAGCTGTTTTTT
CASSDYRVTNTGELFF
>TRBV18|-|-|TRBJ1-5
TGTGCCAGCTCACATGACACAGGGCGCAATCAGCCCCAGCATTTT
CASSHDTGRNQPQHF
>TRBV5-1|-|-|TRBJ2-1
TGCGCCAGCAGCCTGGTGGCTGTGGCTGGCTACAATGAGCAGTTCTTC
CASSLVAVAGYNEQFF